Below, one T cell receptor beta chain is given with its context. The antigen remains undetermined. These data come from a study of T cell responses to AZD1222 COVID-19 vaccine. The method was immunoSEQ multiplex PCR; TCRdb's version includes in-frame clones alone and lacks a portion of them. The sample yields fewer than 120,000 clones, approximately 90% seen once. Overall study results and limits: Vaccine-associated CD4 TCRs ranged over spike, dominating at 160-218 and 743-854. Breadth and depth of Spike-specific TCRs rose after two AZD1222 doses.

This TCR came from an adult in good health. The sequencing used peripheral blood, collected on day 0 of AZD1222 vaccination.

In DNA form, the CDR3 reads TGTGCCAGTGAACAGGGTGGAAAACTGTTTTTT. Amino acid sequence: CASEQGGKLFF. The chain has TRBV19 and TRBJ1-4; D possibly corresponds to TRBD1 (6 bases). V was clipped by 8 bases and J by 10 bases, with 11 bases between them. The CDR3 extends over 11 amino acids. Per germline, CDR1 LNHDA and CDR2 SQIVND (reference sequence).